The present TCR beta chain was sequenced within a study of T cells in localized non-small cell lung cancer. Regarding the study as a whole: Measurement of T cell clonality placed uninvolved adjacent lung highest, above the level in tumor.

For this clone: Its antigen remains unknown.

Trimming removed 8 bases from V and 4 bases from J; junction bases left unmatched: 13. The CDR3 length is 15 residues. Germline lookup yields CDR1 MDHEN and CDR2 SYDVKM. This table comes from immunoSEQ multiplex PCR, and its TCRdb copy is limited to in-frame clones, with some not included. The table shows around 1,200 clones, with roughly 30% occurring only once. This specimen was normal lung tissue next to the tumor, taken before any cancer treatment. The TCR comes from a male donor at least 60 years old with stage I squamous cell lung carcinoma. The chain links TRBV28 to TRBJ1-2; TRBD1 aligns across 7 bases. The CDR3 region is CASGQGVLQGYGYTF. CDR3 nucleotide sequence: TGTGCCAGCGGCCAGGGGGTCCTACAGGGCTATGGCTACACCTTC.